The next 28 T cell receptor beta chains were all read from a single sample in a study of cytomegalovirus exposure and HLA in healthy donors. Produced via immunoSEQ multiplex PCR; TCRdb's table is partial and in-frame only. The sample yields 100,000 to 130,000 clones, 95% seen once. Material: PBMCs. The source of these receptors is a woman under 30 in good health and CMV-seronegative.

This chain uses TRBV11-3 with TRBJ2-2, with D possibly matching TRBD2 (5 bases). Per the germline V gene, CDR1 is SGHNT and CDR2 is YENEEA. This CDR3 has 14 amino acids. The V gene lost 2 bases and the J gene lost 3 bases, with 7 bases spanning the gap. CDR3 loop: CASSLRGYTGELFF. The CDR3 bases are TGTGCCAGCAGCTTACGAGGGTACACCGGGGAGCTGTTTTTT.

The V gene is TRBV6-5, the J gene TRBJ2-1; 8 bases align to TRBD2. V was clipped by 6 bases and J by 5 bases; unmatched bases: 9. Germline CDR1 reads MNHEY; CDR2 reads SVGAGI. The CDR3 has 15 amino acids. CDR3 region: CASSTSGGVHNEQFF. The CDR3 bases are TGTGCCAGCAGCACGTCGGGGGGGGTCCACAATGAGCAGTTCTTC.

The gene calls are TRBV18 and TRBJ1-1, with TRBD1 matching over 10 bases. V gave up 2 bases and J gave up 6 bases; unmatched junction bases: 6. The CDR3 runs 15 residues. The germline V gene encodes CDR1 KGHSH and CDR2 LQKENI. The CDR3 spells CASSPATGGGAEAFF. As DNA, the CDR3 is TGTGCCAGCTCACCAGCGACAGGGGGCGGCGCTGAAGCTTTCTTT.

The chain is built from TRBV27 and TRBJ2-7; a weak D match, TRBD1 (6 bases). The CDR3 runs to 13 residues. In germline, CDR1 is MNHEY, CDR2 SMNVEV (reference sequence). Trimming cost V 3 bases and J 4 bases, with 10 bases left between them. The CDR3 bases are TGTGCCAGCAGTTTCACAGGGCAGTACGAGCAGTACTTC. Its translation: CASSFTGQYEQYF.

This chain links TRBV5-4 with TRBJ2-3, with 16 positions matching TRBD2. CDR3 size: 15 residues. Germline V gene sequence: CDR1 SGHNT, CDR2 YYREEE (reference sequence). Unmatched junction bases numbered 2, after V lost 4 bases and J lost 6 bases. The CDR3 region has the DNA TGTGCCAGCAGCCGGGGACTAGCGGGGGGGGATACGCAGTATTTT. This gives the protein CASSRGLAGGDTQYF.

The rearrangement joins TRBV5-1 to TRBJ2-5, with TRBD2 as a possible D gene (5 bases). Trimming removed 3 bases at V and 2 bases at J, with 8 bases between. From germline, CDR1 is SGHRS and CDR2 YFSETQ. This CDR3 is built from 13 residues. The CDR3 nucleotides read TGCGCCAGCAGCTCGGGATTTCAAGAGACCCAGTACTTC. As protein: CASSSGFQETQYF.

The chain has TRBV19 and TRBJ2-7; maybe TRBD1 (5 bases). V was cut by 3 bases and J by 4 bases, with 10 bases left in between. The germline CDR1 and CDR2 sequences are LNHDA and SQIVND (reference sequence). The CDR3 has 13 amino acids. The CDR3 DNA reads TGTGCCAGTAGTATTGTCGCAGGGTACGAGCAGTACTTC. Protein product: CASSIVAGYEQYF.

The chain has TRBV2 and TRBJ2-6; a weak D match, TRBD1 (5 bases). The germline CDR1 and CDR2 sequences are SNHLY and FYNNEI. This CDR3 comprises 16 residues. Trimming left V 7 bases short and J 0 bases short, with 13 bases between. The CDR3, as DNA: TGTGCCAGCACGCAGCCAAGGGGCTCTGGGGCCAACGTCCTGACTTTC. This gives the protein CASTQPRGSGANVLTF.

The gene calls are TRBV28 and TRBJ1-4, with 9 nucleotides matching TRBD1. After removal of 6 bases from V and 3 bases from J, the junction contained 8 bases not matched to a gene. In germline, CDR1 is MDHEN, CDR2 SYDVKM. The CDR3 is made up of 16 amino acids. This chain's CDR3 is CASRSPRQGANEKLFF. The CDR3, as DNA: TGTGCCAGCAGGTCCCCGCGACAGGGGGCTAATGAAAAACTGTTTTTT. The complete variable domain, with remaining parts taken from reference TRBV28 and TRBJ1-4, reads DVKVTQSSRYLVKRTGEKVFLECVQDMDHENMFWYRQDPGLGLRLIYFSYDVKMKEKGDIPEGYSVSREKKERFSLILESASTNQTSMYLCASRSPRQGANEKLFFGSGTQLSVL.

The rearrangement links TRBV27 to TRBJ1-2; D possibly corresponds to TRBD1 (6 bases). This CDR3 spans 17 amino acids. Germline V CDR1 and CDR2: MNHEY, SMNVEV (reference sequence). V was cut by 7 bases and J by 5 bases, with 26 bases left in between. The CDR3 protein is CASTPSRDTKFGYGYTF. CDR3 in DNA: TGTGCCAGCACCCCATCCAGGGACACCAAATTTGGGTATGGCTACACCTTC.

This clone was recorded once. The chain combines TRBV28 with TRBJ2-7; a possible D gene is TRBD1 (7 bases). This CDR3 has 16 residues. Trimming took 6 bases from V and 4 from J, leaving 22 bases between them. Germline V gene data show CDR1 as MDHEN and CDR2 as SYDVKM. CDR3 in DNA: TGTGCCAGCAGGGGGGGACAGCCCCCTTATCCATACGAGCAGTACTTC. The encoded protein is CASRGGQPPYPYEQYF.

The J gene is TRBJ2-1, the V gene TRBV6-6; perhaps TRBD2 as D (6 bases). Germline V gene sequence: CDR1 MNHNY, CDR2 SVGAGI (reference sequence). CDR3 length: 15 amino acids. Trimming took 2 bases from V and 1 from J, leaving 9 bases between them. CDR3 residues: CASSYGGGSYNEQFF. CDR3 DNA sequence: TGTGCCAGCAGTTACGGTGGAGGGTCCTACAATGAGCAGTTCTTC.

The chain has TRBV4-3 and TRBJ1-6; possibly TRBD1 for D (5 bases). Germline CDR1 and CDR2: LGHNA and YSLEER. This CDR3 has 19 residues. Trimming took 0 bases from V and 4 from J, leaving 19 bases between them. The CDR3: CASSQEGYLGLTYNSPLHF. Here the CDR3 DNA reads TGCGCCAGCAGCCAAGAAGGGTATTTGGGACTCACTTATAATTCACCCCTCCACTTT.

The chain has TRBV18 and TRBJ2-3; D possibly corresponds to TRBD2 (6 bases). The V and J ends lost 5 bases and 5 bases respectively, with 17 bases between them. Looked up from germline, CDR1 is KGHSH and CDR2 is LQKENI. The CDR3 totals 15 residues. The CDR3 loop is CASSDGLAGGDTQYF. The CDR3, as DNA: TGTGCCAGCTCAGACGGACTCGCCGGGGGAGATACGCAGTATTTT.

The V gene is TRBV28, the J gene TRBJ2-3; the match to TRBD1 covers 9 bases. The V segment lost 5 bases and the J segment 5 bases; nucleotides outside the gene matches: 11. The CDR3 runs to 16 residues. Germline assignment: CDR1 MDHEN and CDR2 SYDVKM. The CDR3 spells CASSGGQGRQVDTQYF. The CDR3 coding sequence is TGTGCCAGCAGTGGAGGACAGGGGAGACAAGTAGATACGCAGTATTTT.

The chain combines TRBV5-1 with TRBJ2-7, with D possibly TRBD2 on 5 matching bases. Trimming stripped 2 bases from V and 4 bases from J, with 10 bases between. The CDR3 sequence is 13 residues long. Germline V gives CDR1 SGHRS, CDR2 YFSETQ. This chain's CDR3 is CASSFGLNYEQYF. CDR3 nucleotides: TGCGCCAGCAGCTTCGGACTCAATTACGAGCAGTACTTC.

The chain has TRBV2 and TRBJ2-7; 7 bases map to TRBD1. Germline V CDR1 and CDR2: SNHLY, FYNNEI. J was trimmed by 4 bases and V by 4 bases; bases with no gene match: 7. This CDR3 is built from 14 residues. The CDR3 nucleotides read TGTGCCAGCAGTGGCCGGGACAGAATATACGAGCAGTACTTC. Amino acid sequence: CASSGRDRIYEQYF.

This rearrangement joins TRBV5-6 to TRBJ1-2; 9 bases agree with TRBD1. This CDR3 is built from 14 residues. Trimming took 3 bases from V and 6 from J; bases not matched to a gene: 6. Per germline, CDR1 SGHDT and CDR2 YYEEEE. The CDR3 reads CASSWGQGSNGYTF. The CDR3 region has the DNA TGTGCCAGCAGCTGGGGACAGGGATCAAATGGCTACACCTTC. Drawing the rest from reference TRBV5-6 and TRBJ1-2, the complete variable domain is DAGVTQSPTHLIKTRGQQVTLRCSPKSGHDTVSWYQQALGQGPQFIFQYYEEEERQRGNFPDRFSGHQFPNYSSELNVNALLLGDSALYLCASSWGQGSNGYTFGSGTRLTVV.

This clone appeared once. The gene calls are TRBV28 and TRBJ1-2; maybe TRBD1 (5 bases). CDR3 length: 13 residues. V was cut by 7 bases and J by 4 bases, with 13 bases left in between. CDR1 MDHEN and CDR2 SYDVKM come from the germline V gene. CDR3 nucleotide sequence: TGTGCCAGCAATTCTGGACACCGCTATGGCTACACCTTC. Amino acids: CASNSGHRYGYTF.

The gene calls are TRBV15 and TRBJ2-5; TRBD1 aligns across 9 bases. The CDR3 has 17 residues. The V gene's germline CDR1 is LNHNV and CDR2 YYDKDF (reference sequence). The trim removed 4 bases at V and 10 bases at J, leaving 19 bases unmatched. The CDR3 nucleotides are TGTGCCACCAGCACGGGACAGGGAGGTGCGATGGTGATGGGCCAGTACTTC. Protein sequence: CATSTGQGGAMVMGQYF.

A single count supports this clone. The chain combines TRBV5-6 with TRBJ1-6; 7 nucleotides line up with TRBD1. Germline assignment: CDR1 SGHDT and CDR2 YYEEEE. V dropped 3 bases and J dropped 6; count of bases not matched to a gene: 6. The CDR3 has 15 residues. CDR3 sequence (DNA): TGTGCCAGCAGCTCCTGGACAGGCCTTAATTCACCCCTCCACTTT. Protein: CASSSWTGLNSPLHF.

The rearrangement joins TRBV5-6 to TRBJ1-2; 8 bases fit TRBD1. The CDR3 extends over 14 amino acids. Germline CDR1 and CDR2: SGHDT and YYEEEE. V shed 4 bases, J shed 5 bases, and the junction held 7 bases outside the gene matches. The CDR3 is CASSPGQGGYGYTF. DNA of the CDR3: TGTGCCAGCAGCCCCGGACAGGGTGGGTATGGCTACACCTTC.

The chain employs TRBV15 and TRBJ1-5; perhaps TRBD1 as D (5 bases). Germline V gives CDR1 LNHNV, CDR2 YYDKDF (reference sequence). V was clipped by 1 base and J by 15 bases, with 16 bases between them. The CDR3 loop spans 13 amino acids. CDR3 sequence: CATSRVGGERWHF. The CDR3 DNA reads TGTGCCACCAGCAGAGTTGGAGGGGAGCGCTGGCATTTT.

The rearrangement links TRBV9 to TRBJ1-1; perhaps TRBD1 as D (6 bases). Trimming stripped 0 bases from V and 7 bases from J, with 16 bases between. This CDR3 is 15 amino acids long. Germline lookup yields CDR1 SGDLS and CDR2 YYNGEE. The CDR3 loop reads CASSVDLGRGREAFF. The CDR3, as DNA: TGTGCCAGCAGCGTAGACCTTGGCAGGGGCCGTGAAGCTTTCTTT.

The rearrangement joins TRBV12-5 to TRBJ2-3; 7 bases are a match to TRBD2. With V trimmed by 3 bases and J by 8 bases, 11 bases remained unmatched. Germline CDR1 and CDR2: LGHNT and FRNRAP. This CDR3 is built from 15 residues. The CDR3 sequence is CASGLLSGKGVTQYF. In DNA form, the CDR3 reads TGTGCTAGTGGTTTACTCAGCGGGAAAGGGGTTACGCAGTATTTT. Based on the CDR3 plus reference TRBV12-5 and TRBJ2-3, the full variable domain is DARVTQTPRHKVTEMGQEVTMRCQPILGHNTVFWYRQTMMQGLELLAYFRNRAPLDDSGMPKDRFSAEMPDATLATLKIQPSEPRDSAVYFCASGLLSGKGVTQYFGPGTRLTVL.

The rearrangement joins TRBV7-6 to TRBJ2-3; D unclear. This CDR3 has 13 residues. V lost 1 base to trimming and J lost 1 base, with 3 bases between them. The germline V gene has CDR1 SGHVS and CDR2 FNYEAQ. The chain's CDR3 is CASSLVGTDTQYF. The CDR3, as DNA: TGTGCCAGCAGCTTAGTAGGCACAGATACGCAGTATTTT. Full variable domain (rest looked up from reference TRBV7-6 and TRBJ2-3): GAGVSQSPRYKVTKRGQDVALRCDPISGHVSLYWYRQALGQGPEFLTYFNYEAQQDKSGLPNDRFSAERPEGSISTLTIQRTEQRDSAMYRCASSLVGTDTQYFGPGTRLTVL.

J is TRBJ2-3 and V is TRBV19, with D unresolved. The CDR3 extends over 15 amino acids. Deletions cut 0 bases from V and 3 bases from J, with 10 bases between. Germline assignment: CDR1 LNHDA and CDR2 SQIVND (reference sequence). CDR3 DNA sequence: TGTGCCAGTAGTATAGATTGGGCCGGAACAGATACGCAGTATTTT. Translation: CASSIDWAGTDTQYF.

This chain joins TRBV18 and TRBJ1-1; perhaps TRBD1 as D (6 bases). This CDR3 comprises 15 residues. V lost 3 bases and J 2 bases, leaving 13 bases between the germline ends. Germline V gene data show CDR1 as KGHSH and CDR2 as LQKENI. This chain's CDR3 is CASSPPGGLNTEAFF. The CDR3 DNA is TGTGCCAGCTCACCGCCGGGGGGCCTCAACACTGAAGCTTTCTTT.